The entry below gives a single T cell receptor (beta chain) sequence along with its context. These data originate in a study of blood T cell repertoires in COVID-19. Study-wide context: Acute and convalescent COVID-19 samples came from the United States, Italy and Spain. The analysed material was cDNA or gDNA that came from T cells, B-cell-depleted T cells, or PBMCs.

Per the authors' pipeline: Counts of nucleated cells, estimated from reference gene primer amplification, were obtained. TCRdb keeps only in-frame clones here, not all; method: immunoSEQ multiplex PCR. V and J calls and clone size are as listed in that table; D and trimming were resolved from the DNA. This repertoire shows about 320,000 clones, about 83% found once; its top ten account for around 1.2%. Germline values: CDR1 SEHNR, CDR2 FQNEAQ (reference sequence). Germline trimming cut 6 bases from V and 8 bases from J; bases unmatched to any gene: 2. The CDR3 length is 14 residues. Sequenced sample: peripheral blood. This sequence was found in a woman aged 50 to 60 with acute or convalescent COVID-19. This rearrangement joins TRBV7-9 to TRBJ2-1; 15 bases are shared with TRBD2. CDR3 nucleotides: TGTGCCAGCAGTGGACTAGCGGGAGGGGATGAGCAGTTCTTC. Translated: CASSGLAGGDEQFF.